Following are 21 T cell receptor beta chains from one sample sequenced in a study of OX40 agonist ivuxolimab in advanced cancers. Method: immunoSEQ multiplex PCR; TCRdb's copy keeps in-frame clones and lacks some. Here the sample spans 20,000 to 30,000 clones, around 73% being singletons. The sample in question was CD4+ or CD8+ T cells sorted from blood, obtained in a trial of the OX40 agonist ivuxolimab. Source of these receptors: an adult with an advanced solid tumor such as melanoma, head and neck, liver or kidney cancer.

The rearrangement uses TRBV9 and TRBJ2-1; TRBD2 matches 8 bases. Unmatched junction bases numbered 4, after V lost 0 bases and J lost 8 bases. Germline V lookup: CDR1 SGDLS, CDR2 YYNGEE. The CDR3 contains 14 residues. CDR3 loop: CASSVERGGYEQFF. The CDR3 DNA is TGTGCCAGCAGCGTAGAACGGGGGGGCTATGAGCAGTTCTTC.

This clone is medium-sized. The chain has TRBV5-6 and TRBJ1-5; 11 bases map to TRBD1. The CDR3 extends over 15 amino acids. Trimming took 2 bases from V and 4 from J; bases not matched to a gene: 2. The germline V gene has CDR1 SGHDT and CDR2 YYEEEE. The CDR3 here is CASSLGDRGNQPQHF. In DNA form, the CDR3 reads TGTGCCAGCAGCTTAGGGGACAGGGGGAATCAGCCCCAGCATTTT.

The chain combines TRBV30 with TRBJ1-2, with D possibly TRBD1 on 6 matching bases. Germline CDR1 reads GTSNPN; CDR2 reads SVGIG (reference sequence). The CDR3 has 12 amino acids. Trimming cost V 4 bases and J 4 bases, with 10 bases left between them. The CDR3 protein is CAWTSTGYGYTF. CDR3 coding DNA: TGTGCCTGGACTTCGACAGGCTATGGCTACACCTTC.

This clone was found a few times. This rearrangement joins TRBV4-2 to TRBJ1-2; D not resolved. Germline CDR1 and CDR2: LGHNA and YNFKEQ. CDR3 length: 14 amino acids. V dropped 2 bases and J dropped 2 bases, with 9 bases sitting between them. CDR3 nucleotide sequence: TGTGCCAGCAGCCAAACGACGGAGAACTATGGCTACACCTTC. Amino acids: CASSQTTENYGYTF.

V is TRBV27 and J is TRBJ2-7; D is perhaps TRBD2 (7 bases). The CDR3 sequence is 13 residues long. The germline V gene encodes CDR1 MNHEY and CDR2 SMNVEV (reference sequence). Trimming pared 3 bases from V and 5 bases from J, leaving 11 bases between. CDR3 bases: TGTGCCAGCAGTTTGGGGGGGACAAACGAGCAGTACTTC. This codes for CASSLGGTNEQYF.

The gene calls are TRBV11-2 and TRBJ2-7; D is unclear. V dropped 2 bases and J dropped 4 bases, with 15 bases sitting between them. The CDR3 has 15 residues. Germline loops: CDR1 SGHAT, CDR2 FQNNGV. CDR3 in amino acids: CASSLLNSPRYEQYF. Written as DNA, the CDR3 is TGTGCCAGCAGCTTATTAAACAGCCCAAGGTACGAGCAGTACTTC. The whole variable domain, filled in from reference TRBV11-2 and TRBJ2-7, reads EAGVAQSPRYKIIEKRQSVAFWCNPISGHATLYWYQQILGQGPKLLIQFQNNGVVDDSQLPKDRFSAERLKGVDSTLKIQPAKLEDSAVYLCASSLLNSPRYEQYFGPGTRLTVT.

V is TRBV6-1 and J is TRBJ2-3; D is undetermined. Between the trimmed V and J ends, which lost 5 bases and 0 bases, there was a span of 12 bases. The CDR3 consists of 15 residues. Germline CDR1 MNHNS, CDR2 SASEGT. CDR3 amino acids: CASSLESFSTDTQYF. The CDR3, as DNA: TGTGCCAGCAGTCTTGAGAGCTTTAGCACAGATACGCAGTATTTT.

This clone was detected only a few times. Other nucleotide sequences from this sample produce the same CDR3. The CDR3 coding sequence is TGTGCCAGCAGCTTAGGACAGAGCTCCTACGAGCAGTACTTC. Protein: CASSLGQSSYEQYF. The chain is built from TRBV5-6 and TRBJ2-7, with D tentatively TRBD1 (6 bases). Germline V gene sequence: CDR1 SGHDT, CDR2 YYEEEE. With 2 bases removed from V and 0 bases from J, the gap between germline ends came to 9 bases. This CDR3 has 14 amino acids.

The chain combines TRBV2 with TRBJ1-1, with D perhaps matching TRBD1 (6 bases). V lost 7 bases, J lost 6 bases, and 18 bases lay in between. Per germline, CDR1 SNHLY and CDR2 FYNNEI. This CDR3 spans 14 amino acids. CDR3 DNA: TGTGCCAGCACTTGGGGGCTAGAGAGCCCTGAAGCTTTCTTT. This codes for CASTWGLESPEAFF.

J is TRBJ2-5 and V is TRBV9; D perhaps matches TRBD1 (5 bases). V lost 0 bases to trimming and J lost 5 bases, with 11 bases between them. The CDR3 spans 14 residues. Looked up from germline, CDR1 is SGDLS and CDR2 is YYNGEE. DNA for the CDR3: TGTGCCAGCAGCGTAGAGGGGAATTGGGAGACCCAGTACTTC. It is translated as CASSVEGNWETQYF.

This clone appeared a single time. The chain recombines TRBV5-1 with TRBJ2-1; D might be TRBD1 or TRBD2, each matching 5 bases. V lost 4 bases and J lost 2, with 13 bases in between. In germline, CDR1 is SGHRS, CDR2 YFSETQ. CDR3 length: 15 amino acids. CDR3 in amino acids: CASSQGPTPYNEQFF. CDR3 sequence (DNA): TGCGCCAGCAGCCAGGGACCAACGCCCTACAATGAGCAGTTCTTC.

The chain has TRBV12-5 and TRBJ2-3; TRBD2 aligns across 9 bases. Germline V lookup: CDR1 LGHNT, CDR2 FRNRAP. The CDR3 consists of 16 residues. V shed 3 bases and J 1 base; nucleotides not matched to a gene: 5. In DNA, the CDR3 is TGTGCTAGTGGTTTTCGAATAGCGGGGGGCACAGATACGCAGTATTTT. Translated, it gives CASGFRIAGGTDTQYF.

This clone was picked up one time. The chain uses TRBV2 and TRBJ1-2, with a weak D call TRBD1 (5 bases). Germline assignment: CDR1 SNHLY and CDR2 FYNNEI. This CDR3 has 14 amino acids. V shed 3 bases and J shed 7 bases, with 15 bases lying between them. The CDR3 spells CASSDPGTLLGYTF. In nucleotides, the CDR3 is TGTGCCAGCAGTGATCCAGGGACCCTTCTTGGCTACACCTTC.

The chain uses TRBV7-9 and TRBJ2-7; 8 nucleotides line up with TRBD1. The germline V gene has CDR1 SEHNR and CDR2 FQNEAQ (reference sequence). J was trimmed by 0 bases and V by 5 bases; bases with no gene match: 9. The CDR3 is 16 residues long. DNA of the CDR3: TGTGCCAGCAGCCCACCAAGGACAGGGAGCTCCTACGAGCAGTACTTC. Residues: CASSPPRTGSSYEQYF.

This clone showed up just a few times. The chain is built from TRBV19 and TRBJ1-5, with D unclear. The CDR3 totals 13 residues. Germline V lookup: CDR1 LNHDA, CDR2 SQIVND (reference sequence). V lost 3 bases, J lost 11 bases, and 14 bases lay in between. CDR3 DNA: TGTGCCAGTAGTATTGGCGTCCTTCGGGCCCAGCATTTT. It codes for CASSIGVLRAQHF.

CDR3 DNA: TGTGCCAGCAGTTACTCGTTGGCGATTGGCTACACCTTC. Protein product: CASSYSLAIGYTF. J is TRBJ1-2 and V is TRBV6-5; D gene uncertain. V lost 0 bases, J lost 7 bases, and 9 bases lay in between. Germline-derived CDR1 and CDR2 are MNHEY and SVGAGI. The CDR3 covers 13 residues.

This clone was recorded at least ten times. V and J are TRBV29-1 and TRBJ2-7; D uncertain. This CDR3 contains 13 residues. V lost 2 bases, J lost 2 bases, and 10 bases lay in between. Germline CDR1 reads SQVTM; CDR2 reads ANQGSEA. CDR3 sequence: CSVELSTAYEQYF. The DNA of the CDR3 is TGCAGCGTTGAACTGTCTACGGCCTACGAGCAGTACTTC.

CDR3 DNA sequence: TGTGCCAGCAGCGTCGGGGGACAGCGATCCTACGAGCAGTACTTC. It codes for CASSVGGQRSYEQYF. The V call is TRBV9, the J call TRBJ2-7, with D tentatively TRBD1 (7 bases). The CDR3 is 15 amino acids. The ends were cut back, 2 bases at V and 1 base at J, with 13 bases in the middle. Germline V gene sequence: CDR1 SGDLS, CDR2 YYNGEE.

The chain employs TRBV9 and TRBJ1-2, with 10 bases fitting TRBD1. The CDR3 is 16 residues long. CDR1 SGDLS and CDR2 YYNGEE come from the germline V gene. V was clipped by 3 bases and J by 1 base; unmatched bases: 6. The CDR3 DNA reads as TGTGCCAGCAGCGGGATGACAGGGGGCGGTAACTATGGCTACACCTTC. It specifies CASSGMTGGGNYGYTF.

The gene calls are TRBV9 and TRBJ1-6, with unresolved D. From germline, CDR1 is SGDLS and CDR2 YYNGEE. CDR3 length equals 17 residues. V was shortened by 0 bases and J by 14 bases, with 24 bases between the two germline ends. The chain's CDR3 is CASSVEPPSRGKVTLHF. CDR3 nucleotides: TGTGCCAGCAGCGTAGAACCCCCGAGCCGAGGGAAGGTAACCCTCCACTTT.

CDR3 amino acids: CAWTGGAGANVLTF. For the CDR3, the DNA is TGTGCCTGGACCGGGGGGGCTGGGGCCAACGTCCTGACTTTC. The chain employs TRBV30 and TRBJ2-6, with 8 bases fitting TRBD2. CDR3 length equals 14 residues. Trimming at V came to 4 bases and at J to 2 bases, leaving 1 base not matched to a gene. Germline CDR1 is GTSNPN and CDR2 is SVGIG (reference sequence). Full variable domain (remainder filled in from reference TRBV30 and TRBJ2-6): SQTIHQWPATLVQPVGSPLSLECTVEGTSNPNLYWYRQAAGRGLQLLFYSVGIGQISSEVPQNLSASRPQDRQFILSSKKLLLSDSGFYLCAWTGGAGANVLTFGAGSRLTVL.